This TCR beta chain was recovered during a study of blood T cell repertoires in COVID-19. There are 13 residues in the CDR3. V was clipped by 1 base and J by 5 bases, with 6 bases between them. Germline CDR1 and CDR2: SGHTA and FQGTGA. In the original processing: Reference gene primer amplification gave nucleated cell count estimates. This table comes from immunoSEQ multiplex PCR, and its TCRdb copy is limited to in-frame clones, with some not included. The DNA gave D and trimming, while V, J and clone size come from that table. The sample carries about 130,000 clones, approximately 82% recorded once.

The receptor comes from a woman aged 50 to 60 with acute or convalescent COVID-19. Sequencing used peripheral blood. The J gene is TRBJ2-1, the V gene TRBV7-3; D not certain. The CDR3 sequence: CASSLSLDNEQFF. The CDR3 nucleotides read TGTGCCAGCAGCTTAAGTCTCGACAATGAGCAGTTCTTC. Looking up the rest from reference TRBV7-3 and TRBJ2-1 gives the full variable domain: GAGVSQTPSNKVTEKGKYVELRCDPISGHTALYWYRQSLGQGPEFLIYFQGTGAADDSGLPNDRFFAVRPEGSVSTLKIQRTERGDSAVYLCASSLSLDNEQFFGPGTRLTVL.